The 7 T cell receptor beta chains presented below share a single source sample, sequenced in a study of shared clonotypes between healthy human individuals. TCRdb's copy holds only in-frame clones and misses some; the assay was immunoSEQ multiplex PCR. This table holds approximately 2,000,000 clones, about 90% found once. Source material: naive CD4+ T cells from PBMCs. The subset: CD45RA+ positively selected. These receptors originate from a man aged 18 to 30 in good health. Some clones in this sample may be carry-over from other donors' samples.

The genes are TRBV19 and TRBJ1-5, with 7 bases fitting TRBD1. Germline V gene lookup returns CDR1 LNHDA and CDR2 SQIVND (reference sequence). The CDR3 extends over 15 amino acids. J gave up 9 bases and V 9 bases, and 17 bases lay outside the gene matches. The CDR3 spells CASWGQSVGRGPQHF. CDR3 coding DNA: TGTGCCAGCTGGGGACAGTCGGTGGGACGGGGGCCCCAGCATTTT.

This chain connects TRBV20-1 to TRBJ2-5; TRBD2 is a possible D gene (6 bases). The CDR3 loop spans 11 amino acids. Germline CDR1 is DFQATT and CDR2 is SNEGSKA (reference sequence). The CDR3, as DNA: TGCAGGGGGGGTTCCCAAGAGACCCAGTACTTC. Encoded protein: CRGGSQETQYF.

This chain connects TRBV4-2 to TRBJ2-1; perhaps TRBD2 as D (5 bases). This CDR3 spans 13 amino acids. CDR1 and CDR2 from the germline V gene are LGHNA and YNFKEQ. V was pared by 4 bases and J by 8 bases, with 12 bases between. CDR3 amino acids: CASSPSGGYEQFF. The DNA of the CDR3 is TGTGCCAGCAGCCCGAGCGGTGGGTATGAGCAGTTCTTC.

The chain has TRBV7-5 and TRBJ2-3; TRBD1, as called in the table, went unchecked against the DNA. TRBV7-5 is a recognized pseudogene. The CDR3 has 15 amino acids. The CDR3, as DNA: TGTGCCAGAAGATCACGGACAAGAGTCACAGATACGCAGTATTTT. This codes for CARRSRTRVTDTQYF.

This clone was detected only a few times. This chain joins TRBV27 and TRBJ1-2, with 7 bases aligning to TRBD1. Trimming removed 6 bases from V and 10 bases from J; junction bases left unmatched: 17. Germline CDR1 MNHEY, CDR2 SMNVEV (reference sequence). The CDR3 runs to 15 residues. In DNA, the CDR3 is TGTGCCAGCAGGGAGGCGGACAGGCCGACTTTTGACTACACCTTC. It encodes CASREADRPTFDYTF.

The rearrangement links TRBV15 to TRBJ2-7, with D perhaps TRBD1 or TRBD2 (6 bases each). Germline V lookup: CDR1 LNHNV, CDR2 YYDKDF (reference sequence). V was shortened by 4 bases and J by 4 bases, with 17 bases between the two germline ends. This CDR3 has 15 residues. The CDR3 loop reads CATSNLGGGTYEQYF. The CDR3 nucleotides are TGTGCCACCAGCAACCTAGGGGGAGGAACGTACGAGCAGTACTTC.

This CDR3 reads CASSQVEAGVRADTQYF. CDR3 in DNA: TGTGCCAGCAGCCAAGTTGAAGCGGGAGTGCGTGCAGATACGCAGTATTTT. The chain employs TRBV4-2 and TRBJ2-3, with TRBD2 matching over 8 bases. CDR1 and CDR2 from the germline V gene are LGHNA and YNFKEQ. CDR3 length: 17 residues. Germline trimming cut 1 base from V and 4 bases from J; bases unmatched to any gene: 10.